The 26 T cell receptor beta chains presented below share a single source sample, sequenced in a study of neurological immune-mediated disorders. Via MiXCR, TCRdb re-called the 5' RACE reads, giving one row per CDR3 protein. The table lists roughly 62,000 distinct CDR3 sequences, about 4% of them singletons. Sequenced sample: PBMCs. The receptors come from a woman aged 45-60 years with multiple sclerosis.

This clonotype was detected many times. The J gene is TRBJ2-1, the V gene TRBV18; 10 bases agree with TRBD2. The germline CDR1 and CDR2 sequences are KGHSH and LQKENI. The CDR3 has 17 amino acids. Germline trimming cut 4 bases from V and 8 bases from J; bases unmatched to any gene: 14. The CDR3 nucleotides read TGTGCCAGCTCACGTACCAATGGTCTAGCGGGAGTAGATGAGCAGTTCTTC. It yields the protein CASSRTNGLAGVDEQFF.

This clonotype was detected ten times or more. The chain joins TRBV20-1 to TRBJ1-2; possible D gene TRBD1, 6 bases. Germline V gene sequence: CDR1 DFQATT, CDR2 SNEGSKA (reference sequence). The V end was cut by 4 bases, the J end by 2 bases, with 14 bases between. The CDR3 consists of 14 residues. The DNA for the CDR3 is TGCAGTGCTACAGGAGTGGGGGCCAACTATGGCTACACCTTC. This gives the protein CSATGVGANYGYTF.

In this sample, this clonotype turned up many times. The chain uses TRBV5-4 and TRBJ2-5; 7 nucleotides agree with TRBD2. Germline V gene sequence: CDR1 SGHNT, CDR2 YYREEE (reference sequence). The V segment lost 0 bases and the J segment 5 bases; nucleotides outside the gene matches: 4. CDR3 length equals 14 residues. The CDR3 loop reads CASSLGHGGETQYF. The CDR3 nucleotides are TGTGCCAGCAGCTTGGGTCACGGGGGGGAGACCCAGTACTTC. Complete variable domain (other parts from reference TRBV5-4 and TRBJ2-5): ETGVTQSPTHLIKTRGQQVTLRCSSQSGHNTVSWYQQALGQGPQFIFQYYREEENGRGNFPPRFSGLQFPNYSSELNVNALELDDSALYLCASSLGHGGETQYFGPGTRLLVL.

J is TRBJ2-2 and V is TRBV7-9; TRBD1 is a possible D gene (6 bases). Between the trimmed V and J ends, which lost 2 bases and 1 base, there was a span of 17 bases. The germline V gene has CDR1 SEHNR and CDR2 FQNEAQ (reference sequence). The CDR3 sequence is 18 residues long. CDR3 protein: CASSLIGGRTVNTGELFF. The CDR3 bases are TGTGCCAGCAGCTTAATTGGTGGAAGGACAGTGAACACCGGGGAGCTGTTTTTT.

A remark on this clonotype: A much bigger clone sits one base away, suggesting this may be a read error. The V gene is TRBV29-1, the J gene TRBJ1-2; D perhaps matches TRBD1 (6 bases). The germline V gene has CDR1 SQVTM and CDR2 ANQGSEA. The V gene lost 0 bases and the J gene lost 2 bases, with 10 bases spanning the gap. This CDR3 region has 14 residues. Here the CDR3 reads CSVEEGTKNYGYTF. CDR3 nucleotides: TGCAGCGTTGAAGAGGGGACAAAGAACTATGGCTACACCTTC.

This clonotype was recorded many times. The V and J genes are TRBV20-1 and TRBJ2-3; D remains ambiguous. The length of the CDR3 is 13 residues. CDR1 and CDR2 (germline): DFQATT, SNEGSKA (reference sequence). The V gene lost 3 bases and the J gene lost 2 bases, with 9 bases spanning the gap. CDR3 loop: CSASWISTDTQYF. CDR3 DNA sequence: TGCAGTGCTAGTTGGATTTCCACAGATACGCAGTATTTT.

By frequency in the sample, this clonotype is medium-sized. J is TRBJ1-1 and V is TRBV5-1, with TRBD1 as a possible D gene (6 bases). CDR1 is SGHRS, CDR2 YFSETQ, per germline. This CDR3 has 13 residues. Deletions cut 5 bases from V and 5 bases from J, with 13 bases between. CDR3 loop: CASRLRGGTEAFF. The CDR3 DNA sequence: TGCGCCAGCAGACTGAGGGGGGGTACTGAAGCTTTCTTT.

By share of the sample, this clonotype is medium-sized (0.01 to 0.1%). The chain uses TRBV20-1 and TRBJ1-1, with TRBD1 as a possible D gene (6 bases). V shed 0 bases and J shed 1 base, with 9 bases lying between them. This CDR3 comprises 14 residues. Germline V gene lookup returns CDR1 DFQATT and CDR2 SNEGSKA (reference sequence). CDR3 in amino acids: CSAREGASNTEAFF. The CDR3 bases are TGCAGTGCTAGAGAGGGGGCCTCGAACACTGAAGCTTTCTTT.

This clonotype has at least ten counts. The chain is built from TRBV20-1 and TRBJ2-1, with a tentative D call TRBD1 (5 bases). V was trimmed by 0 bases and J by 4 bases, leaving 16 bases between them. Germline V gene lookup returns CDR1 DFQATT and CDR2 SNEGSKA (reference sequence). This CDR3 is 16 amino acids long. The CDR3 protein is CSARDPQGSTYNEQFF. The CDR3 DNA reads as TGCAGTGCTAGAGATCCTCAGGGTTCTACTTACAATGAGCAGTTCTTC.

This clonotype appeared many times. The rearrangement links TRBV4-3 to TRBJ2-7; a weak D match, TRBD1 (6 bases). The CDR3 sequence is 14 residues long. Germline V gene data show CDR1 as LGHNA and CDR2 as YSLEER. Between the trimmed V and J ends, which lost 2 bases and 0 bases, there was a span of 8 bases. The CDR3 region has the DNA TGCGCCAGCAGCCAACTGGACAGCTCCTACGAGCAGTACTTC. It is translated as CASSQLDSSYEQYF.

This clonotype was picked up many times. This sequence joins TRBV7-2 and TRBJ2-3; D perhaps matches TRBD2 (5 bases). This CDR3 is built from 14 residues. V lost 2 bases and J 5 bases, leaving 11 bases between the germline ends. Germline CDR1 and CDR2: SGHTA and FQGNSA. The CDR3: CASSLLRDGDTQYF. The CDR3 DNA is TGTGCCAGCAGCTTACTCCGGGATGGAGATACGCAGTATTTT.

This clonotype was observed at least ten times. This rearrangement joins TRBV12-3 or TRBV12-4 to TRBJ1-2; no clear D. Trimming left V 6 bases short and J 5 bases short, with 13 bases between. The CDR3 is made up of 13 amino acids. CDR3 sequence reads: CASSFGVRYGYTF. The CDR3 DNA sequence: TGTGCCAGCAGCTTTGGGGTACGGTATGGCTACACCTTC.

There are many counts of this clonotype. The genes are TRBV7-8 and TRBJ2-1; TRBD1 is a possible D gene (6 bases). This CDR3 has 18 residues. Germline V CDR1 and CDR2: SGHVS, FQNEAQ. V lost 1 base, J lost 4 bases, and 20 bases lay in between. The CDR3 bases are TGTGCCAGCAGCTTAGTGGCGAGGGGCCTTCAGGGGTACAATGAGCAGTTCTTC. Residues: CASSLVARGLQGYNEQFF.

This clonotype was detected a few times. The chain recombines TRBV20-1 with TRBJ1-2; D not resolved. The CDR3 is 12 amino acids. V was clipped by 8 bases and J by 6 bases, with 16 bases between them. CDR1 is DFQATT and CDR2 is SNEGSKA in the germline V gene (reference sequence). CDR3 residues: CSSSTGSNGYTF. For the CDR3, the DNA is TGCAGTTCCTCGACGGGTTCTAATGGCTACACCTTC.

This clonotype was found many times. CDR3 sequence: CASSLERGHEQYF. In nucleotides, the CDR3 is TGTGCCAGCAGCTTGGAACGTGGGCACGAGCAGTACTTC. This sequence joins TRBV5-6 and TRBJ2-7; D call uncertain. The CDR3 consists of 13 residues. V lost 0 bases and J lost 5, with 9 bases in between. Germline V gene sequence: CDR1 SGHDT, CDR2 YYEEEE.

This clonotype was seen at least ten times. V and J are TRBV20-1 and TRBJ1-2, with 7 bases identical to TRBD1. The CDR3 is 15 amino acids. Germline values: CDR1 DFQATT, CDR2 SNEGSKA (reference sequence). V was pared by 0 bases and J by 4 bases, with 8 bases of the junction left unmatched. CDR3 nucleotides: TGCAGTGCTAGAGATTACAAGGGGACAGCCTATGGCTACACCTTC. Translation gives CSARDYKGTAYGYTF.

This clonotype has a count of ten or more. The V and J genes are TRBV6-2 or TRBV6-3 and TRBJ1-6, with D maybe TRBD1 (5 bases). The CDR3 loop spans 14 amino acids. Germline-derived CDR1 and CDR2 are MNHEY and SVGEGT. Trimming took 6 bases from V and 5 from J, leaving 11 bases between them. This CDR3 reads CASRTDRNNSPLHF. As DNA, the CDR3 is TGTGCCAGCAGAACCGACAGAAATAATTCACCCCTCCACTTT.

This clonotype has at least ten counts. The rearrangement uses TRBV7-2 and TRBJ1-6; D call uncertain. V lost 0 bases, J lost 6 bases, and 12 bases lay in between. The CDR3 contains 16 residues. Germline values: CDR1 SGHTA, CDR2 FQGNSA. Here the CDR3 reads CASSLAQAVVNSPLHF. In DNA form, the CDR3 reads TGTGCCAGCAGCTTAGCGCAGGCGGTCGTTAATTCACCCCTCCACTTT.

In this sample, this clonotype turned up many times. V usage is TRBV7-3 and J usage is TRBJ2-1; 11 bases line up with TRBD2. Per germline, CDR1 SGHTA and CDR2 FQGTGA. The CDR3 has 15 residues. After removal of 5 bases from V and 6 bases from J, the junction contained 6 bases not matched to a gene. The CDR3 loop is CASSVGTSGLNEQFF. The CDR3 coding sequence is TGTGCCAGCAGCGTCGGGACTAGCGGACTCAATGAGCAGTTCTTC.

This clonotype was observed many times. This rearrangement joins TRBV12-3 or TRBV12-4 to TRBJ2-3, with D unclear. The CDR3 covers 11 residues. Trimming shortened V by 2 bases and J by 9 bases, and 6 bases separated the two germline ends. For the CDR3, the DNA is TGTGCCAGCAGTTTATCTTCCACGCAGTATTTT. This translates into CASSLSSTQYF.

This clonotype was seen ten or more times. The V gene is TRBV9, the J gene TRBJ2-2; 10 bases are a match to TRBD2. V gave up 1 base and J gave up 3 bases; unmatched junction bases: 3. This CDR3 region has 16 residues. Germline CDR1 SGDLS, CDR2 YYNGEE. Here the CDR3 DNA reads TGTGCCAGCAGCGTAAGAGCGGGAGGGTACACCGGGGAGCTGTTTTTT. Residues: CASSVRAGGYTGELFF.

This clonotype was counted at least ten times. The rearrangement joins TRBV7-2 to TRBJ2-4, with 7 bases that match TRBD2. This CDR3 has 15 amino acids. CDR1 SGHTA and CDR2 FQGNSA come from the germline V gene. V lost 5 bases to trimming and J lost 9 bases; unmatched junction nucleotides: 13. This CDR3 is CASSPSWPREGIQYF. The CDR3, as DNA: TGTGCCAGCAGCCCCTCCTGGCCAAGGGAGGGCATTCAGTACTTC.

In its sample, this clonotype was seen many times. The chain uses TRBV24-1 and TRBJ2-6; a possible D gene is TRBD2 (6 bases). The germline V gene has CDR1 KGHDR and CDR2 SFDVKD. The CDR3 totals 14 residues. V was pared by 6 bases and J by 1 base, with 6 bases between. For the CDR3, the DNA is TGTGCCACCAGTCGGGGGTCTGGGGCCAACGTCCTGACTTTC. Translating it yields CATSRGSGANVLTF.

This clonotype was found many times. The CDR3 protein is CSARDQGMNTEAFF. CDR3 coding DNA: TGCAGTGCTAGAGATCAAGGGATGAACACTGAAGCTTTCTTT. This chain uses TRBV20-1 with TRBJ1-1; D uncertain. This CDR3 comprises 14 residues. CDR1 DFQATT and CDR2 SNEGSKA come from the germline V gene (reference sequence). Trimming removed 0 bases at V and 0 bases at J, with 8 bases between.

This clonotype was observed at least ten times. The chain recombines TRBV20-1 with TRBJ1-1; D is unclear. Germline V gene sequence: CDR1 DFQATT, CDR2 SNEGSKA (reference sequence). V lost 2 bases to trimming and J lost 1 base, with 14 bases between them. CDR3 length: 15 amino acids. CDR3 nucleotides: TGCAGTGCTAGACGCACTACGATCGGGAACACTGAAGCTTTCTTT. It is translated as CSARRTTIGNTEAFF.

Ten or more counts support this clonotype. The V call is TRBV5-6, the J call TRBJ2-2; 10 nucleotides align to TRBD1. Germline CDR1 is SGHDT and CDR2 is YYEEEE. The CDR3 contains 14 residues. Trimming cost V 6 bases and J 5 bases; bases outside gene matches: 4. The CDR3 DNA reads as TGTGCCAGCAACGACAGGGGGCTAACCGGGGAGCTGTTTTTT. As protein: CASNDRGLTGELFF. The full variable domain, its missing parts supplied by reference TRBV5-6 and TRBJ2-2, is DAGVTQSPTHLIKTRGQQVTLRCSPKSGHDTVSWYQQALGQGPQFIFQYYEEEERQRGNFPDRFSGHQFPNYSSELNVNALLLGDSALYLCASNDRGLTGELFFGEGSRLTVL.